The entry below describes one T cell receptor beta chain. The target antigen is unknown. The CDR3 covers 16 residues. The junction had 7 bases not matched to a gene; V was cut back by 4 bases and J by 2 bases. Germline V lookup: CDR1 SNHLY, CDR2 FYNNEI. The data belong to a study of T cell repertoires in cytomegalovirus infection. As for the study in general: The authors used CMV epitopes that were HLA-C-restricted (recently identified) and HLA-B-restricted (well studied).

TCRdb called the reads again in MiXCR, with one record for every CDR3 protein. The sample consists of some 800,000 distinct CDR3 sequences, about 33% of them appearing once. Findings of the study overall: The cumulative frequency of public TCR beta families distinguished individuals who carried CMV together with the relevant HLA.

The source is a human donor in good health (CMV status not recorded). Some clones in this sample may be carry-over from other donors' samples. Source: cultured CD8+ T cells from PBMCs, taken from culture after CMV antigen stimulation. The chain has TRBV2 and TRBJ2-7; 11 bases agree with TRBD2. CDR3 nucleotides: TGTGCCAGCAGTGGTTCCCTAGCGGGGGGCCCCTACGAGCAGTACTTC. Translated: CASSGSLAGGPYEQYF.